Each of the 4 T cell receptor beta chains below was sequenced from the same sample in a study of blood T cell repertoires in COVID-19. TCRdb's table, derived via immunoSEQ multiplex PCR, lists solely in-frame clones and lacks some. The sample lists just under 350,000 clones, 88% occurring once. Material for sequencing was peripheral blood. These receptor sequences come from a woman between 65 and 79 years old with COVID-19, enrolled during active disease.

The chain is built from TRBV28 and TRBJ2-3; no clear D gene. V lost 3 bases and J lost 6, with 4 bases in between. This CDR3 is built from 11 residues. Germline V gene data show CDR1 as MDHEN and CDR2 as SYDVKM. The CDR3: CASSFQDTQYF. In nucleotides, the CDR3 is TGTGCCAGCAGTTTTCAGGATACGCAGTATTTT.

The rearrangement links TRBV28 to TRBJ1-5; D gene unclear. CDR1 and CDR2 from the germline V gene are MDHEN and SYDVKM. This CDR3 contains 18 residues. Trimming pared 2 bases from V and 2 bases from J, leaving 19 bases between. The CDR3 reads CASSLKVLGTGRNQPQHF. CDR3 DNA sequence: TGTGCCAGCAGTTTAAAGGTTTTGGGTACGGGTCGCAATCAGCCCCAGCATTTT.

J is TRBJ1-1 and V is TRBV10-1, with unresolved D. CDR3 length: 13 residues. Germline V gene data show CDR1 as WNHNN and CDR2 as SYGVQD (reference sequence). Trimming pared 4 bases from V and 2 bases from J, leaving 8 bases between. CDR3 in DNA: TGCGCCAGCAGTGGTCAGCGAAACACTGAAGCTTTCTTT. Amino acid sequence: CASSGQRNTEAFF.

The CDR3 here is CASSRDIGNTIYF. The CDR3 coding sequence is TGTGCCAGCAGTCGGGACATTGGAAACACCATATATTTT. The rearrangement joins TRBV12-3 or TRBV12-4 to TRBJ1-3, with D possibly TRBD1 on 6 matching bases. Trimming left V 5 bases short and J 3 bases short, with 8 bases between. This CDR3 has 13 amino acids.